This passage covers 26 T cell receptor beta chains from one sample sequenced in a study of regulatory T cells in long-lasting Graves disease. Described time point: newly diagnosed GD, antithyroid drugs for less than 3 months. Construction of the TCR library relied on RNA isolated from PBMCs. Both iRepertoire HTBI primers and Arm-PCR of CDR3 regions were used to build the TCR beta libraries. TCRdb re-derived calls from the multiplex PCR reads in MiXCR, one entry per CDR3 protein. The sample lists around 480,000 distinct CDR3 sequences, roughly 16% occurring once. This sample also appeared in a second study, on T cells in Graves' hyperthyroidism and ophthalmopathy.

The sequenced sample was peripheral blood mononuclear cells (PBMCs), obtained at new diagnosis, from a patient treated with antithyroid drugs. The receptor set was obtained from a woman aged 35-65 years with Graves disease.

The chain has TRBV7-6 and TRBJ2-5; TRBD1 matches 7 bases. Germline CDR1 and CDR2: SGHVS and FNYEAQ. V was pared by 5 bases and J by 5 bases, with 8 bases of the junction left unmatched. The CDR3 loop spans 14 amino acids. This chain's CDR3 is CASSQTDRVETQYF. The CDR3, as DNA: TGTGCCAGCAGCCAAACCGACAGGGTTGAGACCCAGTACTTC.

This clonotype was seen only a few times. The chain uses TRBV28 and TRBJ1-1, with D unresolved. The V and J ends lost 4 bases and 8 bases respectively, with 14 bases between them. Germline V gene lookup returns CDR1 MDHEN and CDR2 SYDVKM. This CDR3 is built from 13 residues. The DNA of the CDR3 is TGTGCCAGCAGTTCCCCCATGGAGTCGGAAGCTTTCTTT. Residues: CASSSPMESEAFF.

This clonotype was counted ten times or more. In DNA, the CDR3 is TGTGCCTGGAATCCCGGCGGGGGGGCTGAAGCTTTCTTT. Translated, it gives CAWNPGGGAEAFF. The chain recombines TRBV30 with TRBJ1-1; the D gene is possibly TRBD1 (5 bases). Between the trimmed V and J ends, which lost 4 bases and 6 bases, there was a span of 15 bases. The germline V gene has CDR1 GTSNPN and CDR2 SVGIG (reference sequence). The CDR3 covers 13 residues. The entire variable domain, with the rest obtained from reference TRBV30 and TRBJ1-1, is as follows: SQTIHQWPATLVQPVGSPLSLECTVEGTSNPNLYWYRQAAGRGLQLLFYSVGIGQISSEVPQNLSASRPQDRQFILSSKKLLLSDSGFYLCAWNPGGGAEAFFGQGTRLTVV.

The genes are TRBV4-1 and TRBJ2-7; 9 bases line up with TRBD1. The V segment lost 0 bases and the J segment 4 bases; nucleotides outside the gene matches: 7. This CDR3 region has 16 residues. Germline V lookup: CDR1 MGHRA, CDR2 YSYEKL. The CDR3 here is CASSQEAGQGIYEQYF. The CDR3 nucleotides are TGCGCCAGCAGCCAAGAAGCGGGACAGGGTATTTACGAGCAGTACTTC.

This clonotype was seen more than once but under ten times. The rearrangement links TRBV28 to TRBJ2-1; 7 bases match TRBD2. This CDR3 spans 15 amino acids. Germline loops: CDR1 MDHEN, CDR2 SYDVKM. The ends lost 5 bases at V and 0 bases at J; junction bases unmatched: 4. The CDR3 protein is CASSLLADSYNEQFF. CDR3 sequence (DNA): TGTGCCAGCAGTCTCCTAGCGGACTCCTACAATGAGCAGTTCTTC.

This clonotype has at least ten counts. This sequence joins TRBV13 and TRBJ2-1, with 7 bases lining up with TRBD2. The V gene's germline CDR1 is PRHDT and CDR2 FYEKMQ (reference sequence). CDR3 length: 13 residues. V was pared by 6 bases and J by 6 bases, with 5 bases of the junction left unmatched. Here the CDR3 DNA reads TGTGCCAGCAGTAGACTAGCCGGCAATGAGCAGTTCTTC. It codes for CASSRLAGNEQFF.

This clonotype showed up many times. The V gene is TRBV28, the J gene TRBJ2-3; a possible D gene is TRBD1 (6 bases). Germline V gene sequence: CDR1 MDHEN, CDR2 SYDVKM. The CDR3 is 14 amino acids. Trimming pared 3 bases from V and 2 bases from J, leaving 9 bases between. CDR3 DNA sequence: TGTGCCAGCAGTTTGTCAGGGGTCACAGATACGCAGTATTTT. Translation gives CASSLSGVTDTQYF. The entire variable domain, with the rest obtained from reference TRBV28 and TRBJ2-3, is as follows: DVKVTQSSRYLVKRTGEKVFLECVQDMDHENMFWYRQDPGLGLRLIYFSYDVKMKEKGDIPEGYSVSREKKERFSLILESASTNQTSMYLCASSLSGVTDTQYFGPGTRLTVL.

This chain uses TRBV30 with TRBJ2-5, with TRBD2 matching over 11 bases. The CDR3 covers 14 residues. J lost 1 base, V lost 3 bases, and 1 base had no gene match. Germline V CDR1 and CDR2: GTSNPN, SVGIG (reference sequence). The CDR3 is CAWRLAGVQETQYF. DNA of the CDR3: TGTGCCTGGAGACTAGCGGGGGTCCAAGAGACCCAGTACTTC.

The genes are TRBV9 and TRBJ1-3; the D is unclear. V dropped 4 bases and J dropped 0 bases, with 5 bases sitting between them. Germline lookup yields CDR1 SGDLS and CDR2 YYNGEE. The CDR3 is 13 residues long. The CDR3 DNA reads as TGTGCCAGCAGCCCCATCTCTGGAAACACCATATATTTT. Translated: CASSPISGNTIYF. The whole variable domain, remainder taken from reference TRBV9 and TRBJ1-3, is DSGVTQTPKHLITATGQRVTLRCSPRSGDLSVYWYQQSLDQGLQFLIQYYNGEERAKGNILERFSAQQFPDLHSELNLSSLELGDSALYFCASSPISGNTIYFGEGSWLTVV.

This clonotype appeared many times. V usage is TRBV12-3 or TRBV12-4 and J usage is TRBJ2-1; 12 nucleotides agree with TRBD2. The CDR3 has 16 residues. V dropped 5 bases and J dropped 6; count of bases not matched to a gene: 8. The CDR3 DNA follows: TGTGCCAGCAGTCCTCAACTAGCGGGGGGCCTCAATGAGCAGTTCTTC. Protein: CASSPQLAGGLNEQFF.

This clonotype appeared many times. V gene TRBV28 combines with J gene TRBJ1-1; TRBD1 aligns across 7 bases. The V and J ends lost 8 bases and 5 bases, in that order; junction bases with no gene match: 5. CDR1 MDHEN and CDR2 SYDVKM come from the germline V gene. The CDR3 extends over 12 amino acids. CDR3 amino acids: CASVGGGTEAFF. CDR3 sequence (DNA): TGTGCCAGCGTAGGGGGCGGGACTGAAGCTTTCTTT. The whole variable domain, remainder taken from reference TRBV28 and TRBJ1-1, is DVKVTQSSRYLVKRTGEKVFLECVQDMDHENMFWYRQDPGLGLRLIYFSYDVKMKEKGDIPEGYSVSREKKERFSLILESASTNQTSMYLCASVGGGTEAFFGQGTRLTVV.

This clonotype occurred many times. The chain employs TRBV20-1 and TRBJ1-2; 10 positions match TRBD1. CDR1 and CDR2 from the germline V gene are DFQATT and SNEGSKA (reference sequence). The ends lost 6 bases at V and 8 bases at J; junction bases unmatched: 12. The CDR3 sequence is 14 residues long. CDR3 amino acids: CSAPGDRGTMGYTF. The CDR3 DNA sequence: TGCAGTGCCCCGGGGGACAGGGGAACTATGGGCTACACCTTC.

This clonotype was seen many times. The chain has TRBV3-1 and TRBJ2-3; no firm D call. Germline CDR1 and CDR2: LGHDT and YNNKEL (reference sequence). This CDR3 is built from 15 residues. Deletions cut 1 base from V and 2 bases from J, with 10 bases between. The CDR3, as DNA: TGTGCCAGCAGCCAAGTGGTCTTGTTCACAGATACGCAGTATTTT. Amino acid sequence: CASSQVVLFTDTQYF.

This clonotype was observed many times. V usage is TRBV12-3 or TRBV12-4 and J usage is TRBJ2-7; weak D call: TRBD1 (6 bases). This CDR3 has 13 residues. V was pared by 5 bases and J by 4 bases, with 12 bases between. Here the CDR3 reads CASSPDRTYEQYF. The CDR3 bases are TGTGCCAGCAGTCCCGACAGGACGTACGAGCAGTACTTC.

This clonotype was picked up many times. The CDR3 loop is CASSSGTIVYNEQFF. CDR3 nucleotides: TGCGCCAGCAGCAGCGGGACTATTGTCTACAATGAGCAGTTCTTC. V is TRBV5-1 and J is TRBJ2-1; 7 bases agree with TRBD2. Germline CDR1 SGHRS, CDR2 YFSETQ. V trimming: 4 bases; J trimming: 3 bases; junction bases outside the gene matches: 7. The CDR3 is made up of 15 amino acids.

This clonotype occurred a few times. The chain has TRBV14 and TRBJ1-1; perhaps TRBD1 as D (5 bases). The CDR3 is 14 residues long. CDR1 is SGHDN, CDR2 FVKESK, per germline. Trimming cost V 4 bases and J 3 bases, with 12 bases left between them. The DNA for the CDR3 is TGTGCCAGCAGCCTAAGACGAGGGGACACTGAAGCTTTCTTT. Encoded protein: CASSLRRGDTEAFF. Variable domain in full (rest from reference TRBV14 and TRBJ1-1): EAGVTQFPSHSVIEKGQTVTLRCDPISGHDNLYWYRRVMGKEIKFLLHFVKESKQDESGMPNNRFLAERTGGTYSTLKVQPAELEDSGVYFCASSLRRGDTEAFFGQGTRLTVV.

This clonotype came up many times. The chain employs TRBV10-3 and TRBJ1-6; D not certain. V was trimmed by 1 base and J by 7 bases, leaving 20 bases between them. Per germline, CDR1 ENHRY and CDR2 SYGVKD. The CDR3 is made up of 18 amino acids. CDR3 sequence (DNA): TGTGCCATCAGTGAGTGGGAAGGTGGATTCGGGAGCAATTCACCCCTCCACTTT. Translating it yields CAISEWEGGFGSNSPLHF.

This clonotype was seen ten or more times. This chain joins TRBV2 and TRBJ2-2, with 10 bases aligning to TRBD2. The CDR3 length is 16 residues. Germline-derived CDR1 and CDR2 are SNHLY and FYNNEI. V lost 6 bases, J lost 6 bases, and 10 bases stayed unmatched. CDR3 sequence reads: CASRAPGLATAGELFF. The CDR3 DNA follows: TGTGCCAGCAGGGCACCGGGACTAGCGACGGCCGGGGAGCTGTTTTTT.

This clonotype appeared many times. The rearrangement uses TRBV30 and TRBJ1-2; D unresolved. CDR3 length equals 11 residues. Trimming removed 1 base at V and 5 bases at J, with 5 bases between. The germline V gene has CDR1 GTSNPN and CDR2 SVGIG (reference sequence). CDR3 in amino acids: CAWSANYGYTF. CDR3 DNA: TGTGCCTGGAGTGCCAATTATGGCTACACCTTC. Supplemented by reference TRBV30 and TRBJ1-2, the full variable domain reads SQTIHQWPATLVQPVGSPLSLECTVEGTSNPNLYWYRQAAGRGLQLLFYSVGIGQISSEVPQNLSASRPQDRQFILSSKKLLLSDSGFYLCAWSANYGYTFGSGTRLTVV.

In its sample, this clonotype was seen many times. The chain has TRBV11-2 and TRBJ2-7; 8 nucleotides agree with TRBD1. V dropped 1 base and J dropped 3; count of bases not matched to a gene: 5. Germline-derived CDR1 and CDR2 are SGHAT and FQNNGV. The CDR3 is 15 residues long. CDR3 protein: CASSLVADRGYEQYF. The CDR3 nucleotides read TGTGCCAGCAGCTTAGTGGCCGACAGGGGCTACGAGCAGTACTTC.

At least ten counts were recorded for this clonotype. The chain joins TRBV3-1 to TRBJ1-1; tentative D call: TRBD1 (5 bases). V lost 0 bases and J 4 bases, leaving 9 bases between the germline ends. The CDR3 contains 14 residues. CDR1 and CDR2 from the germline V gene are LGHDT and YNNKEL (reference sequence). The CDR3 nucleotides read TGTGCCAGCAGCCAAGACAGTGGGGGCACTGAAGCTTTCTTT. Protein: CASSQDSGGTEAFF.

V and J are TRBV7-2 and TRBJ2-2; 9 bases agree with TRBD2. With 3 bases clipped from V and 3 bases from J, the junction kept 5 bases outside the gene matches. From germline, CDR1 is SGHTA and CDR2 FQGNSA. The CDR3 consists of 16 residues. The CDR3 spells CASSFPLAGYTGELFF. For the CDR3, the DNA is TGTGCCAGCAGCTTCCCTCTAGCGGGGTACACCGGGGAGCTGTTTTTT.

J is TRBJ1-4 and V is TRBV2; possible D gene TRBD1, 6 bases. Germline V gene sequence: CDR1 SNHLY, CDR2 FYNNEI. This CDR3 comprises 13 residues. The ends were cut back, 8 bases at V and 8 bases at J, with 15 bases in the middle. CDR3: CASVRGMGEKLFF. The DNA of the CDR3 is TGTGCCAGCGTCAGGGGAATGGGGGAAAAACTGTTTTTT.

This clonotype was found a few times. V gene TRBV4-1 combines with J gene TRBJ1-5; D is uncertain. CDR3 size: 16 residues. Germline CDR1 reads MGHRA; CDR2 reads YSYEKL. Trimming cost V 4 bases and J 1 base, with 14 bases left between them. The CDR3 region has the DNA TGCGCCAGCAGCCCCGAGGTTGTTTGGAGCAATCAGCCCCAGCATTTT. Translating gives CASSPEVVWSNQPQHF.

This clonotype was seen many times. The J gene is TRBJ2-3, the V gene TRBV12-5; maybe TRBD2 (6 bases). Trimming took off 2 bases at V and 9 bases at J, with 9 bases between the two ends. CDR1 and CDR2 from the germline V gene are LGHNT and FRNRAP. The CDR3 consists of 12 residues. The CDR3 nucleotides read TGTGCTAGTGGTTTGCCAGGGAGGACGCAGTATTTT. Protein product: CASGLPGRTQYF.

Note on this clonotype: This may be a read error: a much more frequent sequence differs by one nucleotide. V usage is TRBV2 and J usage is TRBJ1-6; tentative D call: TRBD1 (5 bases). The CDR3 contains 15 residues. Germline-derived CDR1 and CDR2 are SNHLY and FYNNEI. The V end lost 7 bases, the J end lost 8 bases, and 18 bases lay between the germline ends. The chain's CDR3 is CASTIQGSEDSPLHF. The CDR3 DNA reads TGTGCCAGCACCATTCAGGGATCGGAGGATTCACCCCTCCACTTT.